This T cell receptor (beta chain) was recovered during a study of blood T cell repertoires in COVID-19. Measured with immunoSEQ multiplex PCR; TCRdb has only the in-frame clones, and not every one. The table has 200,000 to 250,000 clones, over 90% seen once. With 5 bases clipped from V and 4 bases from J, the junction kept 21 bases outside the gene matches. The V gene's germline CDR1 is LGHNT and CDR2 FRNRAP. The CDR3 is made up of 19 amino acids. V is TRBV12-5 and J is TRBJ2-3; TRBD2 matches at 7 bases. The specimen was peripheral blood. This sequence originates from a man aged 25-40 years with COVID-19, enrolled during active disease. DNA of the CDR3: TGTGCTAGTGGTCCGAAGCCAAGCAGGACTAGTAGCGCCGCAGATACGCAGTATTTT. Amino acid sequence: CASGPKPSRTSSAADTQYF.